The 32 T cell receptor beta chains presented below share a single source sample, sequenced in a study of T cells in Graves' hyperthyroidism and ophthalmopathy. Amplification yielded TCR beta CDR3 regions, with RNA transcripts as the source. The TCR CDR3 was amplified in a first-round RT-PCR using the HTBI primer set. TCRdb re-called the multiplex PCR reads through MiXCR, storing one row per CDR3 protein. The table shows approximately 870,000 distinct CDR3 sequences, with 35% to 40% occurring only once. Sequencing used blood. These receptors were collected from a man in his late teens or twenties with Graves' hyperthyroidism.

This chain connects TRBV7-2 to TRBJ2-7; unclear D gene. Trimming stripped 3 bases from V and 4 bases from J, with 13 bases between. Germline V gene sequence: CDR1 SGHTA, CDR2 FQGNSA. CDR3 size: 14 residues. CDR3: CASSFYESKYEQYF. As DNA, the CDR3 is TGTGCCAGCAGCTTTTATGAGTCCAAATACGAGCAGTACTTC. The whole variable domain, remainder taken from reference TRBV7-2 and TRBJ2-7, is GAGVSQSPSNKVTEKGKDVELRCDPISGHTALYWYRQSLGQGLEFLIYFQGNSAPDKSGLPSDRFSAERTGGSVSTLTIQRTQQEDSAVYLCASSFYESKYEQYFGPGTRLTVT.

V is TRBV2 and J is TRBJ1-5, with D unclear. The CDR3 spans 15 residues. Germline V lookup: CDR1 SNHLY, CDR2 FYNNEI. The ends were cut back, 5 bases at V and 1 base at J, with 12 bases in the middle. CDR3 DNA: TGTGCCAGCAGTTTATCGGTTCGGAGCAATCAGCCCCAGCATTTT. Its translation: CASSLSVRSNQPQHF.

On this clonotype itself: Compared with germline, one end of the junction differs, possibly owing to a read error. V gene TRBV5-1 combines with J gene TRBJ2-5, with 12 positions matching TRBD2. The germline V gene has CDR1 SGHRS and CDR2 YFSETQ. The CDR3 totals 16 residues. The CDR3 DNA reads TGTGCCAGCAGCTTAGGACTAGCGGGGAAAGGAGAGACCCAGTACTTC. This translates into CASSLGLAGKGETQYF.

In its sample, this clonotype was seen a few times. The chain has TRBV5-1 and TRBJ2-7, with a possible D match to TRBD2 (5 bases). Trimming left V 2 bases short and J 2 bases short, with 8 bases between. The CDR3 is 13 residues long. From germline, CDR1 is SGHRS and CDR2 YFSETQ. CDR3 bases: TGCGCCAGCAGCTTTGCTAGCCCCTACGAGCAGTACTTC. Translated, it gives CASSFASPYEQYF. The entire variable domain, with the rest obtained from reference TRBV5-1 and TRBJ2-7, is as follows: KAGVTQTPRYLIKTRGQQVTLSCSPISGHRSVSWYQQTPGQGLQFLFEYFSETQRNKGNFPGRFSGRQFSNSRSEMNVSTLELGDSALYLCASSFASPYEQYFGPGTRLTVT.

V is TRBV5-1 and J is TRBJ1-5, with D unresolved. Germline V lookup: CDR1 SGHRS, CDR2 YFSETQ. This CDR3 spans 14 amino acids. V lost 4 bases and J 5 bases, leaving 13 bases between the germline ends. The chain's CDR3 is CASSQRSRYQPQHF. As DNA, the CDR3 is TGCGCCAGCAGCCAACGATCGCGGTATCAGCCCCAGCATTTT.

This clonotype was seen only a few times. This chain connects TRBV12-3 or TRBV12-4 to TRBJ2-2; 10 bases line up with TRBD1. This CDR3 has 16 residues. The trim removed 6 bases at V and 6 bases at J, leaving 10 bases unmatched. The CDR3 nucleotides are TGTGCCAGCAGGAGTACCGGGACAGGGGAACCCGGGGAGCTGTTTTTT. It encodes CASRSTGTGEPGELFF.

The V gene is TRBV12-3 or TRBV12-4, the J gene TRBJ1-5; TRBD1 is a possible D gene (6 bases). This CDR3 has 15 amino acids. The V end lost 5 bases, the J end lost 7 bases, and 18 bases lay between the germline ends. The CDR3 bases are TGTGCCAGCAGTGGGGGTGGGGGCGCGGAGCAGCCCCAGCATTTT. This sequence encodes CASSGGGGAEQPQHF.

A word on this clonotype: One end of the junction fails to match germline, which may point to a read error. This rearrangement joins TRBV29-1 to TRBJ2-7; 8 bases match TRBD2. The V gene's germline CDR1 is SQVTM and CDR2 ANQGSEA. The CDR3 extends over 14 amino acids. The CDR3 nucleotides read TGTGCCAGCAGTTCCAGAGGACTAGCCGGCGAGCAGTACTTC. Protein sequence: CASSSRGLAGEQYF.

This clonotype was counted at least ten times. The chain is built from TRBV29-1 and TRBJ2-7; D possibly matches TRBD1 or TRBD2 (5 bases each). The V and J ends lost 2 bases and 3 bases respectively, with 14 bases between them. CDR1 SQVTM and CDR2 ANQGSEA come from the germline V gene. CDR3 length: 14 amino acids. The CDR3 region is CSVEKNLGDYEQYF. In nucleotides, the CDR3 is TGCAGCGTTGAAAAGAATCTGGGGGACTACGAGCAGTACTTC.

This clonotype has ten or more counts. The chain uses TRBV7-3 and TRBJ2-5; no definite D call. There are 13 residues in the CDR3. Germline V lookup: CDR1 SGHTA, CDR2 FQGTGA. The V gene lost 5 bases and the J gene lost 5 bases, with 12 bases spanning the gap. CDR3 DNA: TGTGCCAGCAGCCCCTCCAAAGGGGAGACCCAGTACTTC. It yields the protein CASSPSKGETQYF.

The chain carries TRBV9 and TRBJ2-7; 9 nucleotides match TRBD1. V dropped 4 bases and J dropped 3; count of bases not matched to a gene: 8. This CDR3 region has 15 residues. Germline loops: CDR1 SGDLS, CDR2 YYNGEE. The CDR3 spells CASSPQGAKGYEQYF. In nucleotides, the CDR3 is TGTGCCAGCAGCCCACAGGGGGCAAAAGGCTACGAGCAGTACTTC.

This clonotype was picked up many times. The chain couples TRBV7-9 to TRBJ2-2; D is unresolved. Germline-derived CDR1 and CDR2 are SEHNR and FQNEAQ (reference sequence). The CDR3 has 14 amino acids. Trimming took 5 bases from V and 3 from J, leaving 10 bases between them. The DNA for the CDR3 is TGTGCCAGCAGCCCCCGGACGTACACCGGGGAGCTGTTTTTT. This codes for CASSPRTYTGELFF.

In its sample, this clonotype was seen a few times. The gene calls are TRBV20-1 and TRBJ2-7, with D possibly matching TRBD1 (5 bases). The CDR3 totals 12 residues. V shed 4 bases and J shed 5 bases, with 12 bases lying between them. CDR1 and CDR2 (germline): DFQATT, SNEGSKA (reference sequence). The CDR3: CSATVGDDEQYF. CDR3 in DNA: TGCAGTGCTACTGTAGGGGATGACGAGCAGTACTTC.

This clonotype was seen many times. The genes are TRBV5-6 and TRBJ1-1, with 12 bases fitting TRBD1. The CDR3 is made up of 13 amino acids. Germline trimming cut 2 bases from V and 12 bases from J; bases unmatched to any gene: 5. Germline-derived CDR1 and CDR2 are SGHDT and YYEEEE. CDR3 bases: TGTGCCAGCAGCTTCGGGACAGGGGGCGAGCCTTTCTTT. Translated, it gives CASSFGTGGEPFF.

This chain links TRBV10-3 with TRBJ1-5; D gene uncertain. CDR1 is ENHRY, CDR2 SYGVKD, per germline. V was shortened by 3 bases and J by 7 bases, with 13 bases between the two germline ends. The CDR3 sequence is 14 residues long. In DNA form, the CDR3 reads TGTGCCATCAGTGAAAGGTCGGTCGGCCAGCCCCAGCATTTT. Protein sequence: CAISERSVGQPQHF.

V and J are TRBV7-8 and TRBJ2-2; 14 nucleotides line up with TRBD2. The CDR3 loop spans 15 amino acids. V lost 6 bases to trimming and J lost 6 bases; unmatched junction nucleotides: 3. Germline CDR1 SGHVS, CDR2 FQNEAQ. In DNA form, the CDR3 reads TGTGCCAGCAGGCGGACTAGCGGGGGGTCCGGGGAGCTGTTTTTT. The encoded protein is CASRRTSGGSGELFF.

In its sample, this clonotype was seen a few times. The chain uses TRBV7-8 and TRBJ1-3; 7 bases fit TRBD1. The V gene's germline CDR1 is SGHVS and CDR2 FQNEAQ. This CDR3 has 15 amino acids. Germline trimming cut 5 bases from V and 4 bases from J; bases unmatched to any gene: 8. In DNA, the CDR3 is TGTGCCAGCAGCCAAGAGGGGACAGAGGGAAACACCATATATTTT. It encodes CASSQEGTEGNTIYF.

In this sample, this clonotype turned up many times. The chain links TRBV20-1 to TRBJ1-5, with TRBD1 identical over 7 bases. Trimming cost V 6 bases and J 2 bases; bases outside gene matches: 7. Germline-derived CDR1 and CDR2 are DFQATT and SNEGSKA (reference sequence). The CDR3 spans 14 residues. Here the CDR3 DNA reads TGCAGTGCGTCACAGGGGATCGGCAATCAGCCCCAGCATTTT. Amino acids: CSASQGIGNQPQHF.

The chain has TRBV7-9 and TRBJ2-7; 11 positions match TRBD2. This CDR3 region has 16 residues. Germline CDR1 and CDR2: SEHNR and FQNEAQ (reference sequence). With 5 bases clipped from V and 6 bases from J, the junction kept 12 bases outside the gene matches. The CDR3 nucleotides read TGTGCCAGCAGCCTCCAGACTAGCGGGGCCCCAGGCGAGCAGTACTTC. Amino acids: CASSLQTSGAPGEQYF.

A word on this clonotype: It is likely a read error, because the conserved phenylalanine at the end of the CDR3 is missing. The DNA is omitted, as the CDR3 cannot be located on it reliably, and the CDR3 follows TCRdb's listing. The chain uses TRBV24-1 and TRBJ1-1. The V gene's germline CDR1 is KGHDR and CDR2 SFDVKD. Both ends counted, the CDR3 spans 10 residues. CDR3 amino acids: CATSDRGASS.

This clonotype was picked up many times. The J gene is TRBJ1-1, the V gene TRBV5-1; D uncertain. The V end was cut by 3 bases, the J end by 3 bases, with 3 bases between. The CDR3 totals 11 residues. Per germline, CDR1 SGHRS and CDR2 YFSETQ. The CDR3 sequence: CASSSHTEAFF. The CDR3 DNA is TGCGCCAGCAGCTCCCACACTGAAGCTTTCTTT.

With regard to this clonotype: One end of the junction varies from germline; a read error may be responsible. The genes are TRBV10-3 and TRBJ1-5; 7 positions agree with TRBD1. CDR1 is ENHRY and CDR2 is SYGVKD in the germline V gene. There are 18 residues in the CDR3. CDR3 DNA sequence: TGTGCCAGCAGTGAATCGGGCAGGGGGTCTAACTTCAATCAGCCCCAGCATTTT. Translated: CASSESGRGSNFNQPQHF.

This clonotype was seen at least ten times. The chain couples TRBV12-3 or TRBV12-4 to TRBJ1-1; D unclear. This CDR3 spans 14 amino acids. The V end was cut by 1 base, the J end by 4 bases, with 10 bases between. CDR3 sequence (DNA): TGTGCCAGCAGTTTAGGCAGTCTGGGCACTGAAGCTTTCTTT. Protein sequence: CASSLGSLGTEAFF.

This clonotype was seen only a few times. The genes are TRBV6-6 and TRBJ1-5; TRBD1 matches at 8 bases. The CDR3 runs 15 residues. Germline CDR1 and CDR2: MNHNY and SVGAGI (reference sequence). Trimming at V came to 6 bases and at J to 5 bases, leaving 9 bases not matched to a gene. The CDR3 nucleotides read TGTGCCAGCAGATCACAGACAGGGGTCGATCAGCCCCAGCATTTT. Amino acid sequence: CASRSQTGVDQPQHF.

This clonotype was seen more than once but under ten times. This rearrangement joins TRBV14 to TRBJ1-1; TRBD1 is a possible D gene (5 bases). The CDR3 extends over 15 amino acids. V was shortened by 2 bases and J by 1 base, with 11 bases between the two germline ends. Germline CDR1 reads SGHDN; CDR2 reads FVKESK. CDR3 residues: CASSQPRAPNTEAFF. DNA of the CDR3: TGTGCCAGCAGCCAACCCAGGGCCCCGAACACTGAAGCTTTCTTT.

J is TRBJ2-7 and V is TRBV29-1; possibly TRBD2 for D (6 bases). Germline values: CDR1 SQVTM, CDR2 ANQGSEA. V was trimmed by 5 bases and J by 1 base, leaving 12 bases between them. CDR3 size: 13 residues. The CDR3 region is CSVRLATSYEQYF. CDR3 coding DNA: TGCAGCGTTCGGCTAGCGACTTCCTACGAGCAGTACTTC.

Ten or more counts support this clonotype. The CDR3, as DNA: TGTGCCAGTAGTATTGGTCTAGGGACAGCATACGAGCAGTACTTC. Translation gives CASSIGLGTAYEQYF. The V and J genes are TRBV19 and TRBJ2-7; TRBD1 matches 7 bases. V dropped 3 bases and J dropped 4; count of bases not matched to a gene: 9. Germline CDR1 is LNHDA and CDR2 is SQIVND (reference sequence). This CDR3 has 15 residues.

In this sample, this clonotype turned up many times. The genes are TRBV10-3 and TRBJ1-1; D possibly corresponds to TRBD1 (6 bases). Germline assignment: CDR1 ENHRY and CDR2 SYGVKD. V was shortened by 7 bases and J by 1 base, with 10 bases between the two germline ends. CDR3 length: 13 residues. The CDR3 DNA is TGTGCCATCACTCCACAGGGGAACACTGAAGCTTTCTTT. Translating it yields CAITPQGNTEAFF.

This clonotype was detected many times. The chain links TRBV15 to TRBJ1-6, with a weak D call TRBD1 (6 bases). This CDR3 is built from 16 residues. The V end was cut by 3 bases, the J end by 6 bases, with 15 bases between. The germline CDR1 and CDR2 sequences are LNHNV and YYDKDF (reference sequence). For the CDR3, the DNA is TGTGCCACCAGCAGCACGGGGGACAAGCTTAATTCACCCCTCCACTTT. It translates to CATSSTGDKLNSPLHF.

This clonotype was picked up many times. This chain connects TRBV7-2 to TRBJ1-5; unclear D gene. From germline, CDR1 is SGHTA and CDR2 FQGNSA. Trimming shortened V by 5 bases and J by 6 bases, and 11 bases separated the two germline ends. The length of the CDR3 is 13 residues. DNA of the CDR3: TGTGCCAGCAGCCTTACCCGGAGTCAGCCCCAGCATTTT. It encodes CASSLTRSQPQHF.

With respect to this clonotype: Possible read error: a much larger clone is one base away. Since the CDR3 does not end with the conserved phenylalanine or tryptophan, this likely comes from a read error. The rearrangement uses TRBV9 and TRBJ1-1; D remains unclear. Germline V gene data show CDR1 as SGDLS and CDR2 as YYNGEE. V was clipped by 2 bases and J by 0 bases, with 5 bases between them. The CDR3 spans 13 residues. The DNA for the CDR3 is TGTGCCAGCAGCGTCTATCTGAACACTGAAGCTTTCCTT. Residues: CASSVYLNTEAFL.

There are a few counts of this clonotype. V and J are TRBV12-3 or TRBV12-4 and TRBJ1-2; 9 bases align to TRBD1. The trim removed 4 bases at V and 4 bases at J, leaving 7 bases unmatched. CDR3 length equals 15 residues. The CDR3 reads CASSSPGQGRYGYTF. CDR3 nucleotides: TGTGCCAGCAGTTCTCCGGGACAGGGACGCTATGGCTACACCTTC.